The sample holds a few counts of the clone carrying this T cell receptor beta chain. Each CDR3 protein is one row after TCRdb ran MiXCR on the RT-PCR reads. The sample consists of 500,000 or so distinct CDR3 sequences, 16% of them appearing once. This sample was taken from a study of response to subunit inactivated influenza vaccine. The germline CDR1 and CDR2 sequences are KGHSY and FQNENV. V lost 5 bases and J lost 9, with 11 bases in between. The CDR3 contains 12 residues. The J gene is TRBJ2-1, the V gene TRBV16; TRBD1 might be the D (6 bases). The source was CD4+ T cells sorted from PBMCs, collected less than 30 months after vaccination. The TCR comes from a man aged 50 to 69 who received an inactivated influenza vaccine. CDR3 protein: CASSKQGSEQFF. CDR3 nucleotide sequence: TGTGCCAGCAGCAAACAGGGAAGTGAGCAGTTCTTC.